Listed below are T cell receptor beta chains from one sample, sequenced in a study of prognosis after radiotherapy for stage I lung cancer. TCRdb re-called the multiplex PCR reads with MiXCR, one entry per CDR3 protein. This table has around 20,000 distinct CDR3 sequences, around 50% appearing once. Sequenced here: PBMCs, sampled before or after stereotactic body radiation therapy (not recorded which). The receptors derive from a donor over 45 with non-small cell lung cancer. Both conserved end residues are part of each CDR3. The order of the fields is J gene, V gene, clone size, D gene, CDR3 DNA, CDR3 protein. A D gene is named only where the DNA matches it firmly. Only some rows state a clone size, as once, few, many or a class for expanded clones.

>TRBJ1-3|TRBV30|medium-sized|.
TGTGCCTGGAGTTTATACTCTGGAAACACCATATATTTT
CAWSLYSGNTIYF
>TRBJ2-1|TRBV9|many|.
TGTGCCAGCAAAGGATCTCCCGATGAGCAGTTCTTC
CASKGSPDEQFF
>TRBJ2-7|TRBV11-2|medium-sized|TRBD1
TGTGCCAGCAGCGCTCGACAGGGGCCGGTTTACGAGCAGTACTTC
CASSARQGPVYEQYF
>TRBJ1-4|TRBV6-1|medium-sized|.
TGTGCCAGCAGTGAGGGGATTACCGAGGAAAAACTGTTTTTT
CASSEGITEEKLFF
>TRBJ2-2|TRBV7-2|.|TRBD2
TGTGCCAGCAGCTTAGTTTCTATAGCGGGAGACCCCCCCGGGGAGCTGTTTTTT
CASSLVSIAGDPPGELFF
>TRBJ1-1|TRBV7-6|many|.
TGTGCCAGCAGCGGGGGGAACACTGAAGCTTTCTTT
CASSGGNTEAFF
>TRBJ1-1|TRBV6-5|many|.
TGTGCCAGCAGTTACTCGGGGTCAGGGACCACTGAAGCTTTCTTT
CASSYSGSGTTEAFF
>TRBJ1-5|TRBV6-1|many|.
TGTGCCAGCAGCCCCCTTGGCAATCAGCCCCAGCATTTT
CASSPLGNQPQHF
>TRBJ2-1|TRBV9|.|TRBD2
TGTGCCAGCAGCGTAGACCCCAGCGGGAACAATGAGCAGTTCTTC
CASSVDPSGNNEQFF
>TRBJ2-1|TRBV28|.|TRBD2
TGTGCCAGCAGTTCCCGGGGACTAGCCACGAATGAGCAATTCTTC
CASSSRGLATNEQFF
>TRBJ2-1|TRBV6-2/TRBV6-3|.|TRBD1
TGTGCCAGCAGTTACTCCGCCGGGACAGGGGTCTACAATGAGCAGTTCTTC
CASSYSAGTGVYNEQFF